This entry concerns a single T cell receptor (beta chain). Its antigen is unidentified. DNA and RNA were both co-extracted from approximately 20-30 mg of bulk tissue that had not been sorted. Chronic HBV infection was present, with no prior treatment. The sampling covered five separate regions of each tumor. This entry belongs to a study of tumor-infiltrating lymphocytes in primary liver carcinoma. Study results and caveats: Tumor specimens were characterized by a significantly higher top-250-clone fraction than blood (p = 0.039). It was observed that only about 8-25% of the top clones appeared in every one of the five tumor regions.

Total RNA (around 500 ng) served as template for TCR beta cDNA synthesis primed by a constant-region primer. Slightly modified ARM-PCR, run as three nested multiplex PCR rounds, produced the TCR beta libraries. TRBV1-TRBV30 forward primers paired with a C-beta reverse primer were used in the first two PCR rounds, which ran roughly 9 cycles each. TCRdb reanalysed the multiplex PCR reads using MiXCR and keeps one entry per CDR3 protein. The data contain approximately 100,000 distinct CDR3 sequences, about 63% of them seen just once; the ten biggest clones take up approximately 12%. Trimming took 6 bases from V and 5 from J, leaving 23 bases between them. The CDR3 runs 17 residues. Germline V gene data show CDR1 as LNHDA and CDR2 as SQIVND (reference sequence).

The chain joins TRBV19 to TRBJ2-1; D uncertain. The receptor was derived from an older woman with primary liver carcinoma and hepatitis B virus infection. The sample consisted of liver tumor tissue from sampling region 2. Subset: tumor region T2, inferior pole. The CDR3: CASSWSFRARVHNEQFF. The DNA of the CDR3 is TGTGCCAGTAGCTGGTCCTTTAGAGCGAGAGTCCACAATGAGCAGTTCTTC. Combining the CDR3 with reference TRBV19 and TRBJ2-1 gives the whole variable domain DGGITQSPKYLFRKEGQNVTLSCEQNLNHDAMYWYRQDPGQGLRLIYYSQIVNDFQKGDIAEGYSVSREKKESFPLTVTSAQKNPTAFYLCASSWSFRARVHNEQFFGPGTRLTVL.